The present T cell receptor beta chain was sequenced within a study of blood T cell repertoires in COVID-19. V was shortened by 3 bases and J by 1 base, with 15 bases between the two germline ends. The germline CDR1 and CDR2 sequences are MDHEN and SYDVKM. CDR3 size: 16 residues. The method was immunoSEQ multiplex PCR; TCRdb's version includes in-frame clones alone and lacks a portion of them. The sample includes around 67,000 clones, 80% to 90% seen only once; the top ten take approximately 8%. Specimen: peripheral blood. The chain joins TRBV28 to TRBJ1-2; D is perhaps TRBD1 (6 bases). This receptor was taken from a man in his fifties with active COVID-19. CDR3 nucleotides: TGTGCCAGCAGTTTCTGGGGGACACCTCTTAACTATGGCTACACCTTC. As protein: CASSFWGTPLNYGYTF.